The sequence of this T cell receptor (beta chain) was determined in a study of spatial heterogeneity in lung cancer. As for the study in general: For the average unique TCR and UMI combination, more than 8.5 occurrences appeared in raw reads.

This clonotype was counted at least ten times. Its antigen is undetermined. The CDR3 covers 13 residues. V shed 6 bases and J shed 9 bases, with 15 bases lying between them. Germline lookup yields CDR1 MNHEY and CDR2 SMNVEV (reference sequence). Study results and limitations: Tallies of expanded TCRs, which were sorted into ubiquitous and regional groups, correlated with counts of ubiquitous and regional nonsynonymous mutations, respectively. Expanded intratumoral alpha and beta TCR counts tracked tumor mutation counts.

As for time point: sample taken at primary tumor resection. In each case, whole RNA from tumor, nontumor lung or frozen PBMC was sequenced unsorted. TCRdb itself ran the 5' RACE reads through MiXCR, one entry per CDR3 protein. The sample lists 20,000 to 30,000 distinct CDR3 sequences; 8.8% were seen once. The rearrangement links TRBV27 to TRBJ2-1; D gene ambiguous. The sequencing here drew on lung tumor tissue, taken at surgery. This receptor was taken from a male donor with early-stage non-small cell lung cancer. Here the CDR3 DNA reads TGTGCCAGCAGCTTTCTAGGTTTTAGTGAGCAGTTCTTC. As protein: CASSFLGFSEQFF.